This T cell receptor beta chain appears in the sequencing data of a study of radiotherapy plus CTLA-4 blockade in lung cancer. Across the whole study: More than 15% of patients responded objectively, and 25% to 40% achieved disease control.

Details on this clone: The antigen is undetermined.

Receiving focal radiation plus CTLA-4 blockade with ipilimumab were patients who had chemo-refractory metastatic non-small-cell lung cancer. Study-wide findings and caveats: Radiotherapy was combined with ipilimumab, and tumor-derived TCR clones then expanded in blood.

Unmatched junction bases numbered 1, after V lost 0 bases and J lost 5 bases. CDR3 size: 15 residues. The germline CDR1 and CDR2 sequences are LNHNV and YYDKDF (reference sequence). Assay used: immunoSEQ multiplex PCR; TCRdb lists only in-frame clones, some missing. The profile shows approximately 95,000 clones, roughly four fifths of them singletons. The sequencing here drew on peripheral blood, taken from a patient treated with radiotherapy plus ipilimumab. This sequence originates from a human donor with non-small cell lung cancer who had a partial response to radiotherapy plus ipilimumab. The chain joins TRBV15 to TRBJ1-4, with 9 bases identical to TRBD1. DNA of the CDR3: TGTGCCACCAGCAGAGAGGACAGGGGCAATGAAAAACTGTTTTTT. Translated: CATSREDRGNEKLFF.